These 14 T cell receptor beta chains originate from one sample sequenced in a study of cytomegalovirus exposure and HLA in healthy donors. PCR primers comprised 60 Vbeta and 13 Jbeta primers. TCRdb keeps only in-frame clones here, not all; method: immunoSEQ multiplex PCR. There are around 99,000 clones in the sample; roughly 82% occur only once, and 2% to 3% lies in the top ten. The specimen sequenced was PBMCs. The receptor source for this set is a man aged 30-40 years in good health and CMV-seropositive.

This clone has more than one count but fewer than ten. V usage is TRBV13 and J usage is TRBJ1-4, with TRBD1 as a possible D gene (6 bases). Germline CDR1 and CDR2: PRHDT and FYEKMQ (reference sequence). V gave up 5 bases and J gave up 7 bases, with 17 bases separating them. CDR3 length: 15 residues. CDR3 nucleotides: TGTGCCAGCAGCACTAGTAGGGGGACCGGTGAAAAACTGTTTTTT. It translates to CASSTSRGTGEKLFF.

The gene calls are TRBV6-4 and TRBJ2-6; 9 bases are a match to TRBD1. This CDR3 spans 19 amino acids. The V and J ends lost 1 base and 0 bases, in that order; junction bases with no gene match: 7. Germline V lookup: CDR1 MRHNA, CDR2 SNTAGT. Written as DNA, the CDR3 is TGTGCCAGCAGTGACTGGGGACAGGGTCATAGCTCTGGGGCCAACGTCCTGACTTTC. Protein sequence: CASSDWGQGHSSGANVLTF.

The chain joins TRBV7-2 to TRBJ1-5; D perhaps matches TRBD1 (6 bases). CDR1 and CDR2 from the germline V gene are SGHTA and FQGNSA. The CDR3 has 17 amino acids. V gave up 1 base and J gave up 0 bases, with 13 bases separating them. CDR3 sequence reads: CASSLGWTAYSNQPQHF. The CDR3 nucleotides read TGTGCCAGCAGCTTAGGATGGACAGCGTATAGCAATCAGCCCCAGCATTTT.

The chain uses TRBV4-2 and TRBJ1-6, with D tentatively TRBD1 (6 bases). Trimming stripped 0 bases from V and 10 bases from J, with 13 bases between. Germline loops: CDR1 LGHNA, CDR2 YNFKEQ. This CDR3 has 15 amino acids. The CDR3 protein is CASSQDVTGLSPLHF. Here the CDR3 DNA reads TGTGCCAGCAGCCAAGATGTAACAGGGTTGTCACCCCTCCACTTT.

The chain uses TRBV2 and TRBJ2-5; the match to TRBD2 covers 7 bases. The V gene's germline CDR1 is SNHLY and CDR2 FYNNEI. The CDR3 length is 17 residues. V trimming: 6 bases; J trimming: 2 bases; junction bases outside the gene matches: 15. The CDR3 here is CASRRGAGLSYQETQYF. The CDR3 bases are TGTGCCAGCAGGCGAGGAGCGGGGCTCTCATATCAAGAGACCCAGTACTTC.

The chain links TRBV29-1 to TRBJ2-3; TRBD1 agrees at 10 bases. Germline CDR1 and CDR2: SQVTM and ANQGSEA. The CDR3 contains 12 residues. V trimming: 7 bases; J trimming: 6 bases; junction bases outside the gene matches: 4. The DNA of the CDR3 is TGCAGCGCCCGGACAGGGGGGGATACGCAGTATTTT. Its protein product is CSARTGGDTQYF.

The chain employs TRBV30 and TRBJ1-5; D might be TRBD1 (5 bases). The germline gives CDR1 GTSNPN, CDR2 SVGIG (reference sequence). The V end was cut by 2 bases, the J end by 16 bases, with 15 bases between. This CDR3 has 11 residues. The CDR3 nucleotides read TGTGCCTGGAGTAGGCAGGGTACTATACATTTT. Encoded protein: CAWSRQGTIHF. Drawing the rest from reference TRBV30 and TRBJ1-5, the complete variable domain is SQTIHQWPATLVQPVGSPLSLECTVEGTSNPNLYWYRQAAGRGLQLLFYSVGIGQISSEVPQNLSASRPQDRQFILSSKKLLLSDSGFYLCAWSRQGTIHFGDGTRLSIL.

Only a few counts were recorded for this clone. The genes are TRBV5-1 and TRBJ2-1; the match to TRBD2 covers 8 bases. CDR1 SGHRS and CDR2 YFSETQ come from the germline V gene. V lost 4 bases to trimming and J lost 2 bases; unmatched junction nucleotides: 8. This CDR3 spans 16 amino acids. Written as DNA, the CDR3 is TGCGCCAGCAGCCCCTCATCCGGGGGGGCCTACAATGAGCAGTTCTTC. It yields the protein CASSPSSGGAYNEQFF.

The gene calls are TRBV15 and TRBJ1-4, with TRBD1 matching over 11 bases. The CDR3 spans 16 residues. J gave up 7 bases and V 0 bases, and 4 bases lay outside the gene matches. The V gene's germline CDR1 is LNHNV and CDR2 YYDKDF (reference sequence). The CDR3: CATSRDLGTGGEKLFF. CDR3 sequence (DNA): TGTGCCACCAGCAGAGATCTAGGGACAGGGGGTGAAAAACTGTTTTTT.

The CDR3 protein is CASSLGGGRGNEQFF. DNA of the CDR3: TGTGCCAGCAGCTTAGGAGGGGGCCGGGGCAATGAGCAGTTCTTC. The V call is TRBV6-5, the J call TRBJ2-1, with D possibly TRBD1 on 7 matching bases. CDR1 and CDR2 (germline): MNHEY, SVGAGI. There are 15 residues in the CDR3. Trimming left V 6 bases short and J 6 bases short, with 18 bases between.

This rearrangement joins TRBV27 to TRBJ2-3; D possibly corresponds to TRBD1 (6 bases). The CDR3 is 14 amino acids. Germline V gene data show CDR1 as MNHEY and CDR2 as SMNVEV (reference sequence). V lost 6 bases to trimming and J lost 1 base, with 11 bases between them. CDR3 amino acids: CASSPWGRTDTQYF. As DNA, the CDR3 is TGTGCCAGCAGCCCATGGGGGCGCACAGATACGCAGTATTTT.

The rearrangement links TRBV5-6 to TRBJ1-6, with TRBD1 matching 9 bases. CDR3 length: 16 residues. Germline loops: CDR1 SGHDT, CDR2 YYEEEE. The V gene end was trimmed by 0 bases and the J gene end by 7 bases; junction bases not matched to a gene: 5. Written as DNA, the CDR3 is TGTGCCAGCAGCTTGGGGGGACAGGGAAAGAATTCACCCCTCCACTTT. Residues: CASSLGGQGKNSPLHF.

This clone was recorded only once. Germline is not matched at one junction end, which may reflect a read error. This rearrangement joins TRBV7-9 to TRBJ1-1; D gene unclear. This CDR3 has 16 amino acids. Germline values: CDR1 SEHNR, CDR2 FQNEAQ (reference sequence). The CDR3 region has the DNA TGTTCCAGCAGCTTAGCTCTCGGCGTGAGGGTCACTGAAGCTTTCTTT. This sequence encodes CSSSLALGVRVTEAFF.

This clone was recorded a few times. V is TRBV7-8 and J is TRBJ2-5; TRBD2 might be the D (6 bases). The germline CDR1 and CDR2 sequences are SGHVS and FQNEAQ. The CDR3 extends over 13 amino acids. With 5 bases removed from V and 5 bases from J, the gap between germline ends came to 12 bases. CDR3 region: CASSAGLWETQYF. The CDR3, as DNA: TGTGCCAGCAGCGCGGGGCTTTGGGAGACCCAGTACTTC.